This TCR beta chain was found in a study of cytomegalovirus exposure and HLA in healthy donors. The study's findings and limits: In terms of immune exposure information, only CMV serostatus was available.

CDR3 size: 12 residues. The V and J ends lost 7 bases and 7 bases respectively, with 13 bases between them. Germline CDR1 WSHSY, CDR2 SAAADI. Among the donors, all were healthy bone marrow donors. A note on this clone: Antigen: not known.

Both 60 Vbeta primers and 13 Jbeta primers went into the PCR. Authors' processing steps: Around 80 million unique TCR beta chains, roughly 11 million of them shared, were counted by a later analysis. Measured with immunoSEQ multiplex PCR; TCRdb has only the in-frame clones, and not every one. V and J calls and clone size are as listed in that table; D and trimming were resolved from the DNA. The sample yields 130,000 or so clones, over 75% seen once. The chain combines TRBV10-2 with TRBJ2-5; no definite D call. The origin of this receptor is a woman aged 40 to 50 in good health and CMV-seronegative. Sequencing was done on a sample of PBMCs. The CDR3 sequence is CASTDWSGTQYF. The CDR3 coding sequence is TGCGCCAGCACAGACTGGTCTGGGACCCAGTACTTC.